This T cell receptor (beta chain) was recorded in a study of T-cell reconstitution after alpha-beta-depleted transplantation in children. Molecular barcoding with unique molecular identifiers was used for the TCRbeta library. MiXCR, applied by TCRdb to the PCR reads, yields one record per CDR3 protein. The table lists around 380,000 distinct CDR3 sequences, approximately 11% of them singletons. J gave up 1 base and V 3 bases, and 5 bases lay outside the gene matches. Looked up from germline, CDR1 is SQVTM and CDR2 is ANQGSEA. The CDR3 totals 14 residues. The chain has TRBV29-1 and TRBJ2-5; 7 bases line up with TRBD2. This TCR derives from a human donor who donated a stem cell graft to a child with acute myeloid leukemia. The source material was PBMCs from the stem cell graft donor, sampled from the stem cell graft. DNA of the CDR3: TGCAGCGTTGAGGGGGGGAAGGTCCAAGAGACCCAGTACTTC. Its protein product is CSVEGGKVQETQYF. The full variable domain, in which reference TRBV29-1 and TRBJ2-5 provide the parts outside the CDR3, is SAVISQKPSRDICQRGTSLTIQCQVDSQVTMMFWYRQQPGQSLTLIATANQGSEATYESGFVIDKFPISRPNLTFSTLTVSNMSPEDSSIYLCSVEGGKVQETQYFGPGTRLLVL.